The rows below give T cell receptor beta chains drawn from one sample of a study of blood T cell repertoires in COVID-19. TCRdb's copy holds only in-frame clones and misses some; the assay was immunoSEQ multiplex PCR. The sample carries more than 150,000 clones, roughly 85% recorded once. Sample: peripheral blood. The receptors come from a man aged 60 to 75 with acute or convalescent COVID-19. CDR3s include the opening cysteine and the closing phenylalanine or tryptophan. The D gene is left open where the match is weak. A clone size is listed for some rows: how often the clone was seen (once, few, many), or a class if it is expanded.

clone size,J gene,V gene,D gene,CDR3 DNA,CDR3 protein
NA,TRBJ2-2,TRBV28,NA,TGTGCCAGCAGTTTGGGGGGAAGTCTGGGGAAGACCGGGGAGCTGTTTTTT,CASSLGGSLGKTGELFF
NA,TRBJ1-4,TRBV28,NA,TGTGCCAGCAGTTTAGGGGGACACTCGGATGAAAAACTGTTTTTT,CASSLGGHSDEKLFF
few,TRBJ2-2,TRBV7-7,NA,TGTGCTAGCAGACGGGACAACGCCGGGGAGCTGTTTTTT,CASRRDNAGELFF
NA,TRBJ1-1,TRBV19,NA,TGTGCCAGTAGGGGACAACCGAACACTGAAGCTTTCTTT,CASRGQPNTEAFF
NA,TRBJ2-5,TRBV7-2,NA,TGTGCCAGCAGCTTATCGGGAGCGGGAGAGACCCAGTACTTC,CASSLSGAGETQYF
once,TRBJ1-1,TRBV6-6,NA,TGTGCCAGCAGTTCCCCCAGGTCGAACACTGAAGCTTTCTTT,CASSSPRSNTEAFF
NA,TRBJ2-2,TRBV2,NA,TGTGCCAGCACCCGGCAGGCCGGGGAGCTGTTTTTT,CASTRQAGELFF
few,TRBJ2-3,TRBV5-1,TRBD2,TGCGCCAGCAGCTCCGGGGTAGCGGGAGATACGCAGTATTTT,CASSSGVAGDTQYF
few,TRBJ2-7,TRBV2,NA,TGTGCCAGCAGAGAATCCCTAGCGTACGAGCAGTACTTC,CASRESLAYEQYF
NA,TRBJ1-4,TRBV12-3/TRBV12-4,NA,TGTGCCAGTCTCCGGACTGGAACCGAAAAACTGTTTTTT,CASLRTGTEKLFF
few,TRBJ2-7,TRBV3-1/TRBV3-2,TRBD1,TGTGCCAGCAGCCCACCCCTCGGGACAGGGGGTGCCGAGCAGTACTTC,CASSPPLGTGGAEQYF
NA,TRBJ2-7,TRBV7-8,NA,TGTGCCAGCAGCTTTTACCCCATTCAGGTTCACTCCTACGAGCAGTACTTC,CASSFYPIQVHSYEQYF
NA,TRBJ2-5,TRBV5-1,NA,TGCGCCAGCAGCCTAACCCCCCAAGAGACCCAGTACTTC,CASSLTPQETQYF
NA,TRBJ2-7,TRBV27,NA,TGTGCCAGCAGTTCCATCGGGGCCTACGAGCAGTACTTC,CASSSIGAYEQYF
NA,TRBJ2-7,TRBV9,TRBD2,TGTGCCAGCAGCCCCGGCGGGGGGGGGACCTACGAGCAGTACTTC,CASSPGGGGTYEQYF
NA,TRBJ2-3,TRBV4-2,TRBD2,TGTGCCAGCAGCCAAGTGCCAGCGGGAGCTAGCACAGATACGCAGTATTTT,CASSQVPAGASTDTQYF
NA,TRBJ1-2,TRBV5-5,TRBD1,TGTGCCAGCAGCTACGGGACAGTCTATGGCTACACCTTC,CASSYGTVYGYTF
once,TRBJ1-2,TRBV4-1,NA,TGCGCCAGCAGCCAAGACCGGCCAGGGTTGAGCTATGGCTACACCTTC,CASSQDRPGLSYGYTF
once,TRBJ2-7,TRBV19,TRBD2,TGTGCCAGTAGTATTTCTAGCGGGAGGAACGAGCAGTACTTC,CASSISSGRNEQYF
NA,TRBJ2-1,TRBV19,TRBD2,TGTGCCAGTATGCAGGGCCCGGCGGCTAGCGGAGAGCAGTTCTTC,CASMQGPAASGEQFF
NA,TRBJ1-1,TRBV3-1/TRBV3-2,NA,TGTGCCAGCAGCCAAGCTTGGACAAACTTTGAAGCTTTCTTT,CASSQAWTNFEAFF
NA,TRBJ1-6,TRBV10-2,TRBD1,TGCGCCAGCAGTACAGGGGCGAGTTCACCCCTCCACTTT,CASSTGASSPLHF
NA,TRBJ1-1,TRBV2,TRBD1,TGTGCCAGCAGCCACGGGACAGGGGGGGTCCTTGAAGCTTTCTTT,CASSHGTGGVLEAFF
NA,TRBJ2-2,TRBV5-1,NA,TGCGCCAGCACGCTAGCCGTTACCGGGGAGCTGTTTTTT,CASTLAVTGELFF
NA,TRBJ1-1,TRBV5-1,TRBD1,TGCGCCAGCCGCCGACAGGGGGAGGCCACTGAAGCTTTCTTT,CASRRQGEATEAFF
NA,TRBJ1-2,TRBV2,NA,TGTGCCAGCAGTGAAGGGAGGAGTAACTATGGCTACACCTTC,CASSEGRSNYGYTF
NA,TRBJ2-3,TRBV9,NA,TGTGCCAGCAGCCGACTTACGGATACGCAGTATTTT,CASSRLTDTQYF
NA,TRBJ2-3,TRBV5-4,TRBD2,TGTGCCACATCCGGGGCTAGCGGGAGAAAAGATACGCAGTATTTT,CATSGASGRKDTQYF
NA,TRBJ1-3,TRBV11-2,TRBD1,TGTGCCAGCAGCTCATTACAGGGGGTTGGAAACACCATATATTTT,CASSSLQGVGNTIYF
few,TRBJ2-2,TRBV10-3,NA,TGTGCCATCAGGGAGGGCAACACCGGGGAGCTGTTTTTT,CAIREGNTGELFF
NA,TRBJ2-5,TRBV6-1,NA,TGTGCCAGCAGTGAAGGCCCAGCAGGGGTCTACCAAGAGACCCAGTACTTC,CASSEGPAGVYQETQYF
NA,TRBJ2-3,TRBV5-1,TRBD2,TGCGCCAGCACTCTCAGCGGGACCACAGATACGCAGTATTTT,CASTLSGTTDTQYF
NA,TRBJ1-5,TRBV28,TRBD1,TGTGCCAGCAGTTTATGGGGACAGGGGGGCCTTTTGAGCAATCAGCCCCAGCATTTT,CASSLWGQGGLLSNQPQHF
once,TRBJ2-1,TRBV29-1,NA,TGCAGCGTTGAAGAGGGGCGTGAGCAGTTCTTC,CSVEEGREQFF
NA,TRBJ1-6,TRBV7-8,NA,TGTGCCAGCAGCTTAGGGCAGGGCGGATCACCCCTCCACTTT,CASSLGQGGSPLHF
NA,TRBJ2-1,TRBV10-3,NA,TGTGCCATCAGCCAGGAGGCCGATTGGAGGGAGCAGTTCTTC,CAISQEADWREQFF
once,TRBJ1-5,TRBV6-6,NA,TGTGCCAGCAACCCCAGGGGCAGTAATCAGCCCCAGCATTTT,CASNPRGSNQPQHF
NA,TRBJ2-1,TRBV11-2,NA,TGTGCCAGCAGCTTAGAAATCACCTACAATGAGCAGTTCTTC,CASSLEITYNEQFF
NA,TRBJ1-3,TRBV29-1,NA,TGCAGCGTTGCGGACAACCCCATCTCTGGAAACACCATATATTTT,CSVADNPISGNTIYF
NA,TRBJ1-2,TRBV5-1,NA,TGCGCCAGCAGCTTGCTGGCTCTCAAACCCCATGGCTACACCTTC,CASSLLALKPHGYTF
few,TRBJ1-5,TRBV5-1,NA,TGCGCCAGCAGCTTGGCTGGGCAGGTCAATCAGCCCCAGCATTTT,CASSLAGQVNQPQHF
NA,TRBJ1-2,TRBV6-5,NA,TGTGCCAGCACTCAAAATCAGGGGTCCTTCGGCTACACCTTC,CASTQNQGSFGYTF
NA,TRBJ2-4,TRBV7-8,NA,TGTGCCAGCAGCTTAGAGAGGACTCCAAACATTCAGTACTTC,CASSLERTPNIQYF
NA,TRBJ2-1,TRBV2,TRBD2,TGTGCCAGCAGTTACGGACTAGCGGGAGACTACAATGAGCAGTTCTTC,CASSYGLAGDYNEQFF
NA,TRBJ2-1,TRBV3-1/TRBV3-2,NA,TGTGCCAGCAGCCAAGATCCGCCTAGTACCTACAATGAGCAGTTCTTC,CASSQDPPSTYNEQFF
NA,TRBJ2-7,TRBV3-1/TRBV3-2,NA,TGTGCCAGCAGCCAAGATGGGGCTTACGAGCAGTACTTC,CASSQDGAYEQYF
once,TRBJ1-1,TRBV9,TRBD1,TGTGCCAGCAGCGCTGGACAGGAGAACACTGAAGCTTTCTTT,CASSAGQENTEAFF
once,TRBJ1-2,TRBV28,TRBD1,TGTGCCAGCAGGGACAGGGCGCGGGGCTACACCTTC,CASRDRARGYTF
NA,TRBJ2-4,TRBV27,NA,TGTGCCAGCAGTTCCAGACTACCGGCCAAAAACATTCAGTACTTC,CASSSRLPAKNIQYF
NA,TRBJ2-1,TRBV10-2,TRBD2,TGCGCCAGCAGTGCAATGGGACTAGCGGGAGGAATCAACTACAATGAGCAGTTCTTC,CASSAMGLAGGINYNEQFF
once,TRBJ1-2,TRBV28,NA,TGTGCCAGCAGTTTCAACAGGGCCTATGGCTACACCTTC,CASSFNRAYGYTF
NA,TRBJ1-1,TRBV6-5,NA,TGTGCCAGCGTCTCCGTGTCTGAAGCTTTCTTT,CASVSVSEAFF
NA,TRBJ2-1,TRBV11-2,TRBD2,TGTGCCAGCAGCTCGGAGGGGACTAGCAGCCATGAGCAGTTCTTC,CASSSEGTSSHEQFF
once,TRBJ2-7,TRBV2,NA,TGTGCCAGCTTATTAAGGACAGCAGCCTACGAGCAGTACTTC,CASLLRTAAYEQYF
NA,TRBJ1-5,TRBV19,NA,TGTGCCAGTAGTATTCATCGGGAAGCCCAGCATTTT,CASSIHREAQHF